This TCR beta chain was identified in a study of shared clonotypes between healthy human individuals. General study points: Sharing of clonotypes among donors was expected to vary with sequencing depth.

Concerning this clone itself: What it binds is unknown.

The assay was immunoSEQ multiplex PCR, and TCRdb's table has in-frame clones only and misses some. The table includes roughly 2.2 million clones, 85% to 95% detected once. The germline V and J ends were trimmed by 0 bases and 6 bases, with 6 bases remaining between them. This CDR3 region has 12 residues. The germline V gene has CDR1 MNHGY and CDR2 SVAAGI. The chain recombines TRBV6-9 with TRBJ2-7; D is ambiguous. The TCR sequence derives from a man younger than 35 in good health. Some clones in this sample may be carry-over from other donors' samples. The sequenced material came from naive CD4+ T cells from PBMCs. Subset reported: CD45RA+ positively selected. For the CDR3, the DNA is TGTGCCAGCAGTTATTCGTTGGGCGAGCAGTACTTC. Translated: CASSYSLGEQYF.